This TCR beta chain was obtained from a study of shared clonotypes between healthy human individuals. Details on this clone: Its antigen is currently unknown. A junction boundary mismatches the germline segment, possibly from a read error.

The CDR3 has 13 residues. Germline CDR1 reads SSHAT; CDR2 reads FNYEAQ (reference sequence). Genomic DNA of each subset was evenly split across several immunoSEQ plates. Libraries were prepared by immunoSEQ multiplex PCR; TCRdb keeps only in-frame clonotypes and omits some of them. In the table there are roughly 1,100,000 clones, roughly 80% of which are singletons. Study-wide findings and caveats: What limited the represented genetic and exposure-history diversity was the small number of donors. Generation probabilities were higher for clonotypes shared across all four sorted-subset donors than for unshared ones. Though the depth was large, rarefaction showed that sorted-subset sequencing was incomplete.

This receptor was identified in a man in his late teens or twenties in good health. V is TRBV7-7 and J is TRBJ2-7, with 8 bases that match TRBD1. Sequences were obtained from memory CD4+ T cells sorted from blood. As to subset: CD45RA-negative fraction. The CDR3 coding sequence is TGTGCTAGCAGCTTAGGGACAGGCTACGAGCAGTACTTC. Protein: CASSLGTGYEQYF.